This T cell receptor beta chain was identified in a study of blood T cells in healthy people across ages. Study in general: Through template switching, about one barcoded beta molecule was captured per two T cells, as measured in model experiments. General observations from the study: Across the age range, TCR beta diversity per million T cells fell in a roughly linear way.

As concerns this clonotype: Its antigen is not known.

The sample providers were healthy Caucasian people from Russia, aged about 6 to 90. With 1 base removed from V and 9 bases from J, the gap between germline ends came to 12 bases. Germline values: CDR1 SGHVS, CDR2 FQNEAQ. The CDR3 loop spans 13 amino acids. Alongside a J-beta primer mix, a sample-barcoded 5' primer served in a second PCR lasting roughly 7 to 12 cycles. One entry per CDR3 protein, called by TCRdb with MiXCR from the 5' RACE reads. The sample yields some 1.7 million distinct CDR3 sequences, 25% to 30% seen once. The chain couples TRBV7-8 to TRBJ1-2; no clear D. The sequence was obtained from a woman younger than 45 in good health. Sample: blood. Here the CDR3 reads CASSLDVGTRYTF. CDR3 in DNA: TGTGCCAGCAGCTTAGATGTTGGAACGCGCTACACCTTC.